This T cell receptor beta chain was sequenced in a study of T-cell memory formation after mild COVID-19. For the study at large: For the most part, TCR clusters were specific to one donor.

Via MiXCR, TCRdb re-called the 5' RACE reads, giving one row per CDR3 protein. The sample yields about 290,000 distinct CDR3 sequences, roughly 15% seen once. General study results and limits: Of the contracting clones, CD4+ ones lay mainly in CM and EM, and CD8+ ones in EMRA. Clones from the second wave (peaking day 37) had unconfirmed SARS-CoV-2 specificity. CD4/CD8 balance held among clones contracting day 15 to 85, and later expanders leaned CD4+.

This clonotype has only a few counts. Its cognate antigen is unknown. This TCR was sampled from a man between 18 and 35 years old who had mild COVID-19 (a few samples of this study predate the infection). Cell type and time point are not known. The sequencing sample was made of PBMCs or a T cell subset sorted from them (not recorded which).

The CDR3, as DNA: TGTGCCAGCAGTTACTCGACGGGGCCGACCTATGGCTACACCTTC. The encoded protein is CASSYSTGPTYGYTF. The chain joins TRBV6-5 to TRBJ1-2; the D gene is possibly TRBD1 (5 bases). This CDR3 spans 15 amino acids. Trimming pared 0 bases from V and 4 bases from J, leaving 12 bases between. Germline V gene data show CDR1 as MNHEY and CDR2 as SVGAGI.